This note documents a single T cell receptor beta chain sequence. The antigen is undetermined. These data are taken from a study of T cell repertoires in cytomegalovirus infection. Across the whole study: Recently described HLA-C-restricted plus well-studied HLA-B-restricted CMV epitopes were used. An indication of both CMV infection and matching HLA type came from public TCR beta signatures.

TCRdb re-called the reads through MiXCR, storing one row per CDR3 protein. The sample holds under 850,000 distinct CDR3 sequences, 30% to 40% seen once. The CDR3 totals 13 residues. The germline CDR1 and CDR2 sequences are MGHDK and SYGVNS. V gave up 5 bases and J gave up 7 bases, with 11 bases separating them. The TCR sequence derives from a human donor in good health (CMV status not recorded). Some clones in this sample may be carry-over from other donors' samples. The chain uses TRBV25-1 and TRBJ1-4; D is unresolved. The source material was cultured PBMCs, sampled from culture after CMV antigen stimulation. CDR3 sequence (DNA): TGTGCCAGCAGTCAACAGCTTCCTGAAAAACTGTTTTTT. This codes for CASSQQLPEKLFF.